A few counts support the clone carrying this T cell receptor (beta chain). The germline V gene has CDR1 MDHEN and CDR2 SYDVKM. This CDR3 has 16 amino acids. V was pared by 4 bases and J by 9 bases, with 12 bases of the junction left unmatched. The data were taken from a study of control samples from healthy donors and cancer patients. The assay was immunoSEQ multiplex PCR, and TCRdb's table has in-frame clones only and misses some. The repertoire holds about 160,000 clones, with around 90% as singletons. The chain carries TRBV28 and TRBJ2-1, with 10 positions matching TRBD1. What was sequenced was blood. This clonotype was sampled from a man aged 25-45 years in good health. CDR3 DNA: TGTGCCAGCAGTTCCGGGACAGGGGTTCATCTAGGTGAGCAGTTCTTC. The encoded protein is CASSSGTGVHLGEQFF.